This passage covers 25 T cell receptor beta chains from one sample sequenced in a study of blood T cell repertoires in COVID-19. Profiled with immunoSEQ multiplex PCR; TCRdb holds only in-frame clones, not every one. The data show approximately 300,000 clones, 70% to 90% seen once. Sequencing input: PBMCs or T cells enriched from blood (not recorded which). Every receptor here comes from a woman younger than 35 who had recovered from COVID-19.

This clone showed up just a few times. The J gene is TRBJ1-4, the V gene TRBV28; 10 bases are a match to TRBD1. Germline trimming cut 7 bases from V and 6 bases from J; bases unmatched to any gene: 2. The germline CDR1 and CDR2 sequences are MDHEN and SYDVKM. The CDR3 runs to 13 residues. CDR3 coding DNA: TGTGCCAGCAAGACAGGGGGCGATGAAAAACTGTTTTTT. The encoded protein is CASKTGGDEKLFF. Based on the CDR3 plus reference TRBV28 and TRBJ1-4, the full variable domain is DVKVTQSSRYLVKRTGEKVFLECVQDMDHENMFWYRQDPGLGLRLIYFSYDVKMKEKGDIPEGYSVSREKKERFSLILESASTNQTSMYLCASKTGGDEKLFFGSGTQLSVL.

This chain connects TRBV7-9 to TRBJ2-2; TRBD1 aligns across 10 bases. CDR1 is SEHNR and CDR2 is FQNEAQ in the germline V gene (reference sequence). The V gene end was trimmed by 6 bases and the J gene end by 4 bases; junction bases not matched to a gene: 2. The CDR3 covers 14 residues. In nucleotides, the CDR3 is TGTGCCAGCAGGGGACAGGGGCTCACCGGGGAGCTGTTTTTT. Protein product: CASRGQGLTGELFF.

The CDR3 here is CASSEIAGMNTEAFF. The CDR3 DNA reads TGTGCCAGCAGTGAAATAGCGGGAATGAACACTGAAGCTTTCTTT. This sequence joins TRBV6-1 and TRBJ1-1; D is unclear. This CDR3 comprises 15 residues. Trimming pared 2 bases from V and 0 bases from J, leaving 10 bases between. Germline V gives CDR1 MNHNS, CDR2 SASEGT.

Here the CDR3 reads CAWSVTDRGPFTLHF. CDR3 nucleotide sequence: TGTGCCTGGAGTGTAACGGACAGGGGACCATTCACCCTCCACTTT. This chain connects TRBV30 to TRBJ1-6, with 9 bases identical to TRBD1. Germline lookup yields CDR1 GTSNPN and CDR2 SVGIG (reference sequence). CDR3 size: 15 residues. Trimming removed 0 bases from V and 14 bases from J; junction bases left unmatched: 11.

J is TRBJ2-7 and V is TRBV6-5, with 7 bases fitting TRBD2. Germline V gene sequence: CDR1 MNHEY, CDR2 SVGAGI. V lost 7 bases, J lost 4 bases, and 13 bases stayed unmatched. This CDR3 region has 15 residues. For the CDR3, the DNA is TGTGCCAGCAAACCATCGGGGCGAGCGGGGTACGAGCAGTACTTC. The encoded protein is CASKPSGRAGYEQYF.

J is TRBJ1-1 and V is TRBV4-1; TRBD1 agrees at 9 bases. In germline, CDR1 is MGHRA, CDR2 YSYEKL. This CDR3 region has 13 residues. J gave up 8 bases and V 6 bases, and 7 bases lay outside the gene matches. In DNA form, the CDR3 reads TGCGCCAGCAGGCCTACAGGGGGCAGGGAAGCTTTCTTT. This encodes CASRPTGGREAFF.

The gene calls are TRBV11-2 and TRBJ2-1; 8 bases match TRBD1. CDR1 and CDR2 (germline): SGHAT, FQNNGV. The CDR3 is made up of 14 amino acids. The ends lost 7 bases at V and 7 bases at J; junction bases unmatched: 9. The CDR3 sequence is CASTLGQAVNEQFF. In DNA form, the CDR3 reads TGTGCCAGCACCCTGGGACAGGCGGTGAATGAGCAGTTCTTC.

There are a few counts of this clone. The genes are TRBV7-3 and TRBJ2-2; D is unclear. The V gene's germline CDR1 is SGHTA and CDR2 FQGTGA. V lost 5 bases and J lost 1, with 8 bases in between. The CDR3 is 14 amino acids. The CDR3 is CASSPDLNTGELFF. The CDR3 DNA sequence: TGTGCCAGCAGCCCCGACTTGAACACCGGGGAGCTGTTTTTT. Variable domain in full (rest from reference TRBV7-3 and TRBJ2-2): GAGVSQTPSNKVTEKGKYVELRCDPISGHTALYWYRQSLGQGPEFLIYFQGTGAADDSGLPNDRFFAVRPEGSVSTLKIQRTERGDSAVYLCASSPDLNTGELFFGEGSRLTVL.

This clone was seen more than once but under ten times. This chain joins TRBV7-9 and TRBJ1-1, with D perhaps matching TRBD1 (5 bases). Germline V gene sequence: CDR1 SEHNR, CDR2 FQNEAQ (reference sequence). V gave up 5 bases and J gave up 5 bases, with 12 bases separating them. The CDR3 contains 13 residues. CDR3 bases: TGTGCCAGCAGCCGGGACTCGGGGACTGAAGCTTTCTTT. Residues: CASSRDSGTEAFF.

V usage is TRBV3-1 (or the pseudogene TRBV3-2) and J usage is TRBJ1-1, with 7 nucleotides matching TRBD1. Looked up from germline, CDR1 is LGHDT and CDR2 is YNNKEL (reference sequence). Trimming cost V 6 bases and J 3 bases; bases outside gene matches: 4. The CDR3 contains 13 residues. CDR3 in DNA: TGTGCCAGCAGTCCAGACAGGGACACTGAAGCTTTCTTT. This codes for CASSPDRDTEAFF.

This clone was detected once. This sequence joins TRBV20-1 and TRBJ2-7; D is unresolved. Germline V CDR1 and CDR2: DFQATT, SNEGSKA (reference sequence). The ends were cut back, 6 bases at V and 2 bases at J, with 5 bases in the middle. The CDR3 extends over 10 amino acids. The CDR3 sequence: CSAAPYEQYF. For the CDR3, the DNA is TGCAGTGCGGCACCCTACGAGCAGTACTTC.

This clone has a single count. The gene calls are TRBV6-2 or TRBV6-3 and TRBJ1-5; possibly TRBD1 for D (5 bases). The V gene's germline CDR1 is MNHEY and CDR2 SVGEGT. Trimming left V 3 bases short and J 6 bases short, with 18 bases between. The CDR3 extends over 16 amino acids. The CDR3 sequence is CASSYRGLGGGQPQHF. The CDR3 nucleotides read TGTGCCAGCAGTTATCGGGGGTTGGGGGGGGGTCAGCCCCAGCATTTT.

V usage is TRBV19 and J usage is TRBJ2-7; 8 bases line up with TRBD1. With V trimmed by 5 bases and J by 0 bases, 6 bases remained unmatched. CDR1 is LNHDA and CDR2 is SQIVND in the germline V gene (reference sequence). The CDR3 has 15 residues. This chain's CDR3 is CASSPTGQASYEQYF. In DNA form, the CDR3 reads TGTGCCAGTAGTCCAACGGGACAGGCCTCCTACGAGCAGTACTTC.

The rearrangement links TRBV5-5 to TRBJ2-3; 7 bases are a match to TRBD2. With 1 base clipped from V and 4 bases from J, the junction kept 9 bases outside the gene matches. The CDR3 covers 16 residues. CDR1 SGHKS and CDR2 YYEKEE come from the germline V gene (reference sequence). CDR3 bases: TGTGCCAGCAGCTTGAACAGACTAGCAGGTGCAGATACGCAGTATTTT. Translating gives CASSLNRLAGADTQYF.

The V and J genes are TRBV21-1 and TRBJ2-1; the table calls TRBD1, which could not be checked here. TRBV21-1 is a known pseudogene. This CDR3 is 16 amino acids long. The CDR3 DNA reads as TGTGCCAGCAGCACTTCGTCTGGGACACTTTACAATGAGCAGTTCTTC. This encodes CASSTSSGTLYNEQFF.

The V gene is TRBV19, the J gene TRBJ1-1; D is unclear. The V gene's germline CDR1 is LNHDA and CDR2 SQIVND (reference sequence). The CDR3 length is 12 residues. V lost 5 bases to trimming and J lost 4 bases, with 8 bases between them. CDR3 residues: CASSSSGTEAFF. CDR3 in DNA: TGTGCCAGTAGTTCGTCGGGCACTGAAGCTTTCTTT. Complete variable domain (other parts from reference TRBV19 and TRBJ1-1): DGGITQSPKYLFRKEGQNVTLSCEQNLNHDAMYWYRQDPGQGLRLIYYSQIVNDFQKGDIAEGYSVSREKKESFPLTVTSAQKNPTAFYLCASSSSGTEAFFGQGTRLTVV.

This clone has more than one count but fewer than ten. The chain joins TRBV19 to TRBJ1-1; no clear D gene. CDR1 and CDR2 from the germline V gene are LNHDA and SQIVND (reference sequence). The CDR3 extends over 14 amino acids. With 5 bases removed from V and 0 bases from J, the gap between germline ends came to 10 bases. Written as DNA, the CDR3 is TGTGCCAGTAGTCAGGACGGGATGAACACTGAAGCTTTCTTT. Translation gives CASSQDGMNTEAFF.

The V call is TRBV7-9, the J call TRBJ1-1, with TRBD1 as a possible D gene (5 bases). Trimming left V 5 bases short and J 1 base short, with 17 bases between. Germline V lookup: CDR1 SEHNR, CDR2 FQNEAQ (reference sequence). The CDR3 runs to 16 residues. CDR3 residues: CASSPRLGQTNTEAFF. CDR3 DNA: TGTGCCAGCAGCCCCCGGTTGGGGCAGACGAACACTGAAGCTTTCTTT.

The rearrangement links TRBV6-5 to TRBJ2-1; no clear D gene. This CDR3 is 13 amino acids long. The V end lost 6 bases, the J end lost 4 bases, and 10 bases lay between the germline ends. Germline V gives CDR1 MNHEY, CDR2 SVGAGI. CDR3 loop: CASSSAPYNEQFF. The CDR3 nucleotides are TGTGCCAGCAGCTCCGCGCCTTACAATGAGCAGTTCTTC.

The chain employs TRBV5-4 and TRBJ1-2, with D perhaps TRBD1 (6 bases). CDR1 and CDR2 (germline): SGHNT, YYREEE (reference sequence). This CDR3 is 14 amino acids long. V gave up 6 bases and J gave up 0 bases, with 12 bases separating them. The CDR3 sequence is CASTQTGSNYGYTF. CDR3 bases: TGTGCCAGCACCCAGACAGGATCTAACTATGGCTACACCTTC.

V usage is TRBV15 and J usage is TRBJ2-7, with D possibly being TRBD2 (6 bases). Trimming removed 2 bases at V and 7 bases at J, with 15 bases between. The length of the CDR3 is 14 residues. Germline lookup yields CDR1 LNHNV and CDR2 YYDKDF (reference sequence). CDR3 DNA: TGTGCCACCAGCAGACAGACCCCACGGGGGGAGCAGTACTTC. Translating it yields CATSRQTPRGEQYF.

CDR3 nucleotide sequence: TGTGCCAGCAGCCGGGGGTCGTTGAATGAGCAGTTCTTC. Translated, it gives CASSRGSLNEQFF. This chain uses TRBV9 with TRBJ2-1, with D possibly TRBD2 on 6 matching bases. The CDR3 has 13 amino acids. V gave up 4 bases and J gave up 7 bases, with 12 bases separating them. Germline V lookup: CDR1 SGDLS, CDR2 YYNGEE.

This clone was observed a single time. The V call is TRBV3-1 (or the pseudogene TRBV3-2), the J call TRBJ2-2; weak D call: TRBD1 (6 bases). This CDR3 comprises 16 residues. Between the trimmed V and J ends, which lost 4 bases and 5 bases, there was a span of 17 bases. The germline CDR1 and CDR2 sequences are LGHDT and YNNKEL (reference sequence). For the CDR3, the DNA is TGTGCCAGCAGCCGGTACCCAGGACAGCTTACCGGGGAGCTGTTTTTT. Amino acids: CASSRYPGQLTGELFF.

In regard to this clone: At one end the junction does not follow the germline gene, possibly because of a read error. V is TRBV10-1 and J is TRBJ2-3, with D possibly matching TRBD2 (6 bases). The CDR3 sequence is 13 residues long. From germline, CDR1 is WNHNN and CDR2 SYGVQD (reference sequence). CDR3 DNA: TGCGCCTGCAGCCCGGGGGACACAGATACGCAGTATTTT. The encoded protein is CACSPGDTDTQYF.

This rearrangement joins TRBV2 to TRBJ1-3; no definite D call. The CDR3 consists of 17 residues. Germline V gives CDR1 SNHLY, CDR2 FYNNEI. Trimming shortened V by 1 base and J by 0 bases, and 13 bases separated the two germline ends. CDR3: CASSEEAPMSSGNTIYF. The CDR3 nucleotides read TGTGCCAGCAGTGAAGAAGCCCCTATGAGCTCTGGAAACACCATATATTTT. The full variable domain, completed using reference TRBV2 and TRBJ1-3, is EPEVTQTPSHQVTQMGQEVILRCVPISNHLYFYWYRQILGQKVEFLVSFYNNEISEKSEIFDDQFSVERPDGSNFTLKIRSTKLEDSAMYFCASSEEAPMSSGNTIYFGEGSWLTVV.